The rows below give T cell receptor beta chains drawn from one sample of a study of blood T cell repertoires in COVID-19. Profiled with immunoSEQ multiplex PCR; TCRdb holds only in-frame clones, not every one. The sample shows almost 30,000 clones, roughly 87% of them seen only once. The sequencing sample was made of peripheral blood. The receptors were sampled from a human donor in a cohort sampled during active COVID-19. Each CDR3 is given with its conserved first and last residue.

14 TRBJ2-7 TRBV6-5 CASSYSTGANEQYF
16 TRBJ1-5 TRBV30 CAWSESRGQGNKPQHF
13 TRBJ1-1 TRBV28 CASSRTGNTEAFF
15 TRBJ1-6 TRBV6-5 CASSYEDRQSSPLHF
13 TRBJ2-7 TRBV27 CASSLSRNYEQYF
16 TRBJ2-7 TRBV7-8 CASSKAGTIISYEQYF
11 TRBJ2-5 TRBV20-1 CSGSSRETQYF
17 TRBJ2-5 TRBV7-9 CASSFGTSGVIQETQYF
13 TRBJ1-2 TRBV6-5 CASSYDGNYGYTF
16 TRBJ2-1 TRBV9 CASSAGAAGAVNEQFF
14 TRBJ1-3 TRBV28 CASMRDLTGNTIYF
15 TRBJ2-7 TRBV7-3 CVSSLSGGSSYEQYF
17 TRBJ2-5 TRBV9 CASSVGAMGGTQETQYF
14 TRBJ2-7 TRBV18 CASSPLAGEYEQYF
19 TRBJ2-2 TRBV10-1 CASSESEGPKKEYTGELFF
14 TRBJ2-1 TRBV4-3 CASSPRGGPSEQFF
13 TRBJ2-2 TRBV2 CASTVKQGGELFF
15 TRBJ1-1 TRBV10-3 CAISESEVMGTEAFF
14 TRBJ1-5 TRBV19 CASSIGGGGQPQHF
16 TRBJ1-5 TRBV4-1 CASSQEVPGAGQPQHF
13 TRBJ2-5 TRBV4-1 CASSPGGQETQYF
18 TRBJ2-3 TRBV10-3 CAISESGLAGGKTDTQYF
14 TRBJ2-5 TRBV9 CASSTWDRQETQYF
19 TRBJ1-2 TRBV9 CASSAFVGGGGFGNYGYTF
16 TRBJ2-3 TRBV10-3 CAISESKGLVTDTQYF
13 TRBJ2-5 TRBV4-1 CASSQGVQETQYF
14 TRBJ1-5 TRBV2 CASSPGLSNQPQHF
13 TRBJ2-2 TRBV9 CASSVTRSGELFF
16 TRBJ2-1 TRBV4-2 CASSQRGRGDYNEQFF
17 TRBJ1-1 TRBV5-1 CASSREGMGQANTEAFF
13 TRBJ2-7 TRBV11-1 CASSQTRVGEQYF
18 TRBJ2-6 TRBV10-3 CAISESGTGVSGANVLTF
14 TRBJ2-5 TRBV6-5 CASSYTRGQETQYF
14 TRBJ2-7 TRBV19 CASSPPGGANEQYF
18 TRBJ2-3 TRBV5-3 CARSLRSQGAICTDTQYF
14 TRBJ1-6 TRBV5-4 CAYTGAMGNSPLHF
13 TRBJ1-6 TRBV30 CAWNYRQNSPLHF
14 TRBJ2-7 TRBV5-4 CASSLGSRSYEQYF
16 TRBJ2-1 TRBV4-1 CASSQGPSGVYNEQFF
16 TRBJ2-2 TRBV7-8 CASSPTSGGADGELFF
20 TRBJ2-5 TRBV18 CASSPSFLGHLKEYQETQYF